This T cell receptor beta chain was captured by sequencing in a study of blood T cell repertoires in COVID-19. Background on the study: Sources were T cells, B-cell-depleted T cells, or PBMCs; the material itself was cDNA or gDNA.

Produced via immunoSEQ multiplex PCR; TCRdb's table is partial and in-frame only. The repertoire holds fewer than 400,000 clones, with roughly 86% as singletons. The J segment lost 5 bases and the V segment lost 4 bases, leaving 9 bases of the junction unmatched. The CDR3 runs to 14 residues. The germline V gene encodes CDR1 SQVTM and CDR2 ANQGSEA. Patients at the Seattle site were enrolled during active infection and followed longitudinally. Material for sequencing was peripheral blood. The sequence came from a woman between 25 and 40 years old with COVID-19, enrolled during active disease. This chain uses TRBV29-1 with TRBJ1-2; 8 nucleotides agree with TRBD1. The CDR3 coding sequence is TGCAGCGTTGCGCAGGGGGCGCTAGGTTATGGCTACACCTTC. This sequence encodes CSVAQGALGYGYTF.